This TCR beta chain was sequenced for a study of T-cell memory formation after mild COVID-19. This CDR3 is 14 amino acids long. V lost 6 bases to trimming and J lost 1 base, with 10 bases between them. This clonotype turned up a few times. One entry per CDR3 protein results from TCRdb running MiXCR on the 5' RACE reads. The sample carries about 280,000 distinct CDR3 sequences, approximately 8.4% recorded once. V and J are TRBV12-3 or TRBV12-4 and TRBJ2-4; D call uncertain. The material sequenced was PBMCs or a T cell subset sorted from them (not recorded which). The sequence came from a man younger than 30 who had mild COVID-19 (a few samples of this study predate the infection). Cell type and time point are not known. The CDR3 DNA sequence: TGTGCCAGCAGAGACTCGAGGGCCAAAAACATTCAGTACTTC. This sequence encodes CASRDSRAKNIQYF.